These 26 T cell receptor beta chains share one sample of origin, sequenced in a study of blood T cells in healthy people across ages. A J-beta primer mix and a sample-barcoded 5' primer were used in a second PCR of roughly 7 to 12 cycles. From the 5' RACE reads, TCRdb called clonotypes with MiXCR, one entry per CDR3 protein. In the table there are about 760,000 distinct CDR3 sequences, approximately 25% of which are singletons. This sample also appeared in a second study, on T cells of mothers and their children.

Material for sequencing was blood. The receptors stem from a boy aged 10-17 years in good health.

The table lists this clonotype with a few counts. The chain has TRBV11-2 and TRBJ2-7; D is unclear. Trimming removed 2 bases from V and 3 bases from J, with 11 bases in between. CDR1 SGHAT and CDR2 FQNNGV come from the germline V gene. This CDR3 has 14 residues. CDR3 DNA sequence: TGTGCCAGCAGCTTAAGCAGTTCCGGCTACGAGCAGTACTTC. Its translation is CASSLSSSGYEQYF.

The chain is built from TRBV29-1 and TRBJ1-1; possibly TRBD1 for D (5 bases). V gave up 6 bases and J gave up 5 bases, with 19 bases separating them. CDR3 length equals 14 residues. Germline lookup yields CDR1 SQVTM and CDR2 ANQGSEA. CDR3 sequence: CSVQRAGRGTEAFF. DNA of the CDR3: TGCAGCGTCCAAAGGGCAGGGCGGGGGACTGAAGCTTTCTTT.

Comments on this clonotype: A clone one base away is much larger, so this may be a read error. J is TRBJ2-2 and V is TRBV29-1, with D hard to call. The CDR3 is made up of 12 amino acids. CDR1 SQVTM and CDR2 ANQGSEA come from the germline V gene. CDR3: CSVGRNTEELFF. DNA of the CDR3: TGCAGCGTAGGGCGGAACACCGAGGAGCTGTTTTTT.

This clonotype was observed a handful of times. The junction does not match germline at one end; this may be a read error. The CDR3 sequence: CSASPSNEQSF. CDR3 nucleotide sequence: TGCAGTGCTAGTCCTAGCAATGAGCAGTCCTTC. J is TRBJ2-1 and V is TRBV20-1, with D possibly TRBD2 on 5 matching bases. The CDR3 has 11 amino acids. From germline, CDR1 is DFQATT and CDR2 SNEGSKA (reference sequence).

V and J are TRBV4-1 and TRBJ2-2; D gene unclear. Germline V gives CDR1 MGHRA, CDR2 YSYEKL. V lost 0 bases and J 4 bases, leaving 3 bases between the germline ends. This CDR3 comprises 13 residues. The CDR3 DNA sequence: TGCGCCAGCAGCCAAGAAGTCACCGGGGAGCTGTTTTTT. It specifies CASSQEVTGELFF.

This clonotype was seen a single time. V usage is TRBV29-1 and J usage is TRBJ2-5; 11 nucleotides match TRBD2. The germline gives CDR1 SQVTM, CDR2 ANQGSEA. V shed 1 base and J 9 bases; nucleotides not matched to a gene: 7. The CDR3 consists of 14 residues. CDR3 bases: TGCAGCGTTGAAGTGTCACCTAGCGGGGGGTCCCAGTACTTC. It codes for CSVEVSPSGGSQYF.

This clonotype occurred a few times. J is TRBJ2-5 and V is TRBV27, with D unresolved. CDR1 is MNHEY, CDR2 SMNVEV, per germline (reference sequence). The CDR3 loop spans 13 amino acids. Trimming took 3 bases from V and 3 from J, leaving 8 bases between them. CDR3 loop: CASSFVSEETQYF. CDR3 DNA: TGTGCCAGCAGTTTCGTTTCAGAAGAGACCCAGTACTTC.

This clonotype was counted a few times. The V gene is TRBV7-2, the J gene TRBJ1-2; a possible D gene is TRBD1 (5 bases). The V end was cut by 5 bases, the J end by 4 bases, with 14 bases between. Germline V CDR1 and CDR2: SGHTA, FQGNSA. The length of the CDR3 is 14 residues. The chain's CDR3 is CASSPTTTVYGYTF. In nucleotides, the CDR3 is TGTGCCAGCAGCCCCACCACGACAGTCTATGGCTACACCTTC.

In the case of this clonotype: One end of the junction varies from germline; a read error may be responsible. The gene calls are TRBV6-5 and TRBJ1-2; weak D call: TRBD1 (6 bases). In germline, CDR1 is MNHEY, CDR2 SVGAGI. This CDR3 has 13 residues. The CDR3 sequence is CAGSRGGRDGYTF. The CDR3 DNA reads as TGTGCCGGCAGCCGTGGGGGCAGGGATGGCTACACCTTC.

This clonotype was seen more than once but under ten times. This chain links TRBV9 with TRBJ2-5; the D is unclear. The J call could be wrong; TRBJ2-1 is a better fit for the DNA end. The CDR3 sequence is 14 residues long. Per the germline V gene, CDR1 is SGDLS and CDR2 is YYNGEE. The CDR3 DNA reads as TGTGCCAGCAGCAGCGAGTCGCCCTACAATGAGCAGTTCTTC. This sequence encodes CASSSESPYNEQFF.

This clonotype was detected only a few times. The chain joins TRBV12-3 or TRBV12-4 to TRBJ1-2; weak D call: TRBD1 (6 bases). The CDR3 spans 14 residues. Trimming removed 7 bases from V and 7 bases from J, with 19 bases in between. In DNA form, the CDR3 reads TGTGCCAGCATCGTTGGGCAGGGGAATCGTGGCTACACCTTC. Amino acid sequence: CASIVGQGNRGYTF.

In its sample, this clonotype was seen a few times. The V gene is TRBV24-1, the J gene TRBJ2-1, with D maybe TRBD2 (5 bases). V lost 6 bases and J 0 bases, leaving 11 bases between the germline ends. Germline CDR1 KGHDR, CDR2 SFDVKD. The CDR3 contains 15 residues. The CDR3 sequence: CATSSAVSSYNEQFF. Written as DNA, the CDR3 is TGTGCCACCAGTTCAGCGGTGAGCTCCTACAATGAGCAGTTCTTC.

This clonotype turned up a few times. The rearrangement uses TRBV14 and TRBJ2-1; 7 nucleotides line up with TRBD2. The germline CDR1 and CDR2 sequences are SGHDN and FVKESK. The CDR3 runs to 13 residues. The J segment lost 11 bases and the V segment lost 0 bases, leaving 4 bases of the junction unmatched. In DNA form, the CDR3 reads TGTGCCAGCAGCCAAGAGGGGGGGAGGAAGCAGTTCTTC. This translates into CASSQEGGRKQFF.

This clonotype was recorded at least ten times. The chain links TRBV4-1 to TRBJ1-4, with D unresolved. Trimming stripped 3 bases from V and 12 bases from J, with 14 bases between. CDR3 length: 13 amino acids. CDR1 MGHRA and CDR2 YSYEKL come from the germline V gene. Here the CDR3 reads CASSQESMAELFF. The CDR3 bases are TGCGCCAGCAGCCAGGAGTCTATGGCTGAACTGTTTTTT.

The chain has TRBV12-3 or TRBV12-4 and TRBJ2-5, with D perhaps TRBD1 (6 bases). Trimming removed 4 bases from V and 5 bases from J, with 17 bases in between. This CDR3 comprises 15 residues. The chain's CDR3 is CASSYEAGAWETQYF. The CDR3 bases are TGTGCCAGCAGTTATGAGGCAGGGGCGTGGGAGACCCAGTACTTC.

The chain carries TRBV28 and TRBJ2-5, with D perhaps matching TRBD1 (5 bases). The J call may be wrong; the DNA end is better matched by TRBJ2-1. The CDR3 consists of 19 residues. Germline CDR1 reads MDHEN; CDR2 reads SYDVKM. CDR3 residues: CASSFFLSLPGAARDEQFF. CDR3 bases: TGTGCCAGCAGTTTCTTCCTATCCCTCCCGGGCGCCGCCAGGGATGAGCAGTTCTTC.

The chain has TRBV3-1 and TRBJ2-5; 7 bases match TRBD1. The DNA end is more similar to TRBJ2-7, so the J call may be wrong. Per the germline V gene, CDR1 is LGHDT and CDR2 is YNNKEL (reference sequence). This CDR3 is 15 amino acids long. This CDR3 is CASSPFVQGIHEQYF. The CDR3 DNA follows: TGTGCCAGCAGCCCTTTTGTACAGGGGATCCACGAGCAGTACTTC.

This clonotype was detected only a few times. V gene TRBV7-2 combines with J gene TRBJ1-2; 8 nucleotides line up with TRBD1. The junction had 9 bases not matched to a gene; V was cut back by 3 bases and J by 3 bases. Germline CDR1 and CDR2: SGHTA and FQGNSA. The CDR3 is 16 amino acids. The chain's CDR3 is CASSFWTGLQDYGYTF. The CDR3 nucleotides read TGTGCCAGCAGCTTTTGGACAGGGCTACAGGACTATGGCTACACCTTC.

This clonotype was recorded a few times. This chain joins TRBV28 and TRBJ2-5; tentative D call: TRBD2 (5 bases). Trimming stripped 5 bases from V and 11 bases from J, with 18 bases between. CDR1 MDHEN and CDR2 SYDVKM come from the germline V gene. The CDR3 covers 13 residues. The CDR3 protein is CASSDRARREQYF. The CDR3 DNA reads TGTGCCAGCAGTGATAGAGCCAGAAGGGAGCAGTACTTC.

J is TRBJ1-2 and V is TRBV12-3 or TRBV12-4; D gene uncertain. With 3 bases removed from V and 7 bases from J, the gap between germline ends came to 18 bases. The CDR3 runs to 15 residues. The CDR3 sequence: CASSFRTFERGGYTF. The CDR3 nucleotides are TGTGCCAGCAGTTTCAGGACCTTCGAGAGAGGTGGCTACACCTTC.

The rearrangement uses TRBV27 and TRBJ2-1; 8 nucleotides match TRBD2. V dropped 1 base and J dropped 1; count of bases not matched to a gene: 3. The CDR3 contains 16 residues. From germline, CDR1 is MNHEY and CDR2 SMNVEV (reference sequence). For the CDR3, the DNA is TGTGCCAGCAGTTTATACGGGAGGGGTTCCTACAATGAGCAGTTCTTC. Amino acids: CASSLYGRGSYNEQFF.

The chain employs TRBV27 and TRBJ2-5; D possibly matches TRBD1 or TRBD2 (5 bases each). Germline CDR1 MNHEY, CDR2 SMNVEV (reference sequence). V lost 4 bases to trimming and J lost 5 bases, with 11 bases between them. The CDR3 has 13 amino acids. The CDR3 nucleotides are TGTGCCAGCAGTTGGCAGGGAGCGGAGACCCAGTACTTC. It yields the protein CASSWQGAETQYF.

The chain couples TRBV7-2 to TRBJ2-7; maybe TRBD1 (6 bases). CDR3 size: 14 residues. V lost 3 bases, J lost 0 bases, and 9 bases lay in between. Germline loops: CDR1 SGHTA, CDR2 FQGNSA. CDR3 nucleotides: TGTGCCAGCAGCTTCCAGGGGTTCTCCTACGAGCAGTACTTC. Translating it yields CASSFQGFSYEQYF.

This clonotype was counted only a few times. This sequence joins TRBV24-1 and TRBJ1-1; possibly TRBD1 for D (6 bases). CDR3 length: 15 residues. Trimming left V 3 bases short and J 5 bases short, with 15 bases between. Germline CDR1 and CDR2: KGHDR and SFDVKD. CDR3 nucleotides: TGTGCCACCAGTGATCCGTCCAGGGGTGGGACTGAAGCTTTCTTT. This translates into CATSDPSRGGTEAFF.

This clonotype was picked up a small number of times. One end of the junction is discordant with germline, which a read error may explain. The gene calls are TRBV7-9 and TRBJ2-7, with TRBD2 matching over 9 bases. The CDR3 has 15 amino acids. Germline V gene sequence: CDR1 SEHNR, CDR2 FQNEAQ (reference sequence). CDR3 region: CASSLAGLADHEQYF. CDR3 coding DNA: TGTGCCAGCAGCCTAGCGGGACTAGCTGACCACGAGCAGTACTTC.

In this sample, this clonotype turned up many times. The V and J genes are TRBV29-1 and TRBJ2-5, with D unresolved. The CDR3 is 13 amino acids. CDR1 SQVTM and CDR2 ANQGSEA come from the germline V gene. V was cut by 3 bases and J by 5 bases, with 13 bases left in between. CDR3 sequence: CSVDVSPGETQYF. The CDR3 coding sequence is TGCAGCGTTGACGTCAGCCCCGGGGAGACCCAGTACTTC.